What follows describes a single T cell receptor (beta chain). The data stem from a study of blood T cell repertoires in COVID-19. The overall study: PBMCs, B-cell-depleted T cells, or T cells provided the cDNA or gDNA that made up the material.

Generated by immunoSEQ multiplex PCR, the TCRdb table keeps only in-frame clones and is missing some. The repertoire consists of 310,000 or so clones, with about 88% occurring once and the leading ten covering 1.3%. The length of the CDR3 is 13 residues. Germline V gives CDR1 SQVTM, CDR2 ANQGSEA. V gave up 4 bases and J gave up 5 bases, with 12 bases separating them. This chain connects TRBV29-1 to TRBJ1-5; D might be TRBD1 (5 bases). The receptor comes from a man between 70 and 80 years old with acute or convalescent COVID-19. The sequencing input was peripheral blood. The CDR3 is CSVALRADQPQHF. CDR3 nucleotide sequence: TGCAGCGTTGCTCTCAGGGCCGATCAGCCCCAGCATTTT. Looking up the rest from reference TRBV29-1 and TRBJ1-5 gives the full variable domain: SAVISQKPSRDICQRGTSLTIQCQVDSQVTMMFWYRQQPGQSLTLIATANQGSEATYESGFVIDKFPISRPNLTFSTLTVSNMSPEDSSIYLCSVALRADQPQHFGDGTRLSIL.